These T cell receptor beta chains were read from a single sample in a study of spatial heterogeneity in lung cancer. Each CDR3 protein is one row after TCRdb ran MiXCR on the 5' RACE reads. The table has almost 75,000 distinct CDR3 sequences, about an eighth seen once. The material was PBMCs, obtained at surgery. The receptor set was obtained from a male donor with early-stage non-small cell lung cancer. CDR3s include the opening cysteine and the closing phenylalanine or tryptophan.

>TRBV28|TRBJ1-5
CASSPWRGARRAATGPQHF
>TRBV5-1|TRBJ1-5
CASSLLGNQPQHF
>TRBV12-3/TRBV12-4|TRBJ1-1
CASTSGNMNTEAFF
>TRBV27|TRBJ2-1
CASTRNRGDEQFF
>TRBV5-4|TRBJ2-7
CASSWGGTSVYEQYF
>TRBV7-9|TRBJ1-6
CASSSQGAIHNSSLHF
>TRBV4-3|TRBJ2-3
CASSQGSKDTQYF
>TRBV19|TRBJ2-4
CASSPRQDHRNIQYF
>TRBV29-1|TRBJ2-7
CSVDSGSYEQYF
>TRBV20-1|TRBJ2-3
CSASSVGDTQYF
>TRBV7-8|TRBJ1-5
CASSLRDQPQHF
>TRBV28|TRBJ1-5
CASIGGVNQPQHF
>TRBV24-1|TRBJ2-1
CATRPSAQDNEQFF
>TRBV7-6|TRBJ1-5
CASSLDRNQPQHF
>TRBV27|TRBJ2-3
CASSLRSGRTDTQYF
>TRBV2|TRBJ2-1
CATRPPPGYNEQFF
>TRBV20-1|TRBJ2-7
CSARPKLAELRSYEQYF
>TRBV5-1|TRBJ2-1
CASSPTSGSSYNEQFF
>TRBV4-2|TRBJ2-3
CASSPGTSGRSTSTDTQYF
>TRBV10-3|TRBJ2-1
CAISPTGLYNEQFF
>TRBV7-8|TRBJ2-3
CASSEPGTGDSYSTDTQYF
>TRBV10-2|TRBJ1-2
CASGGATNYGYTF
>TRBV7-9|TRBJ1-2
CASSQESNYGYTF
>TRBV5-1|TRBJ2-3
CASSPSGVYTDTQYF
>TRBV3-1|TRBJ2-3
CASSHSGRLSTDTQYF
>TRBV19|TRBJ2-7
CASSIRDTTTPEQYF
>TRBV30|TRBJ1-2
CAWSQYRVNYGYTF
>TRBV6-5|TRBJ2-7
CASSYGTGGYEQYF
>TRBV7-8|TRBJ2-1
CASSLRRTSGRNEQFF
>TRBV28|TRBJ2-7
CASNPGGTGPYEQYF
>TRBV5-4|TRBJ1-2
CASNLDGTNYGYTF
>TRBV4-1|TRBJ2-7
CASSQEAGMYEQYF